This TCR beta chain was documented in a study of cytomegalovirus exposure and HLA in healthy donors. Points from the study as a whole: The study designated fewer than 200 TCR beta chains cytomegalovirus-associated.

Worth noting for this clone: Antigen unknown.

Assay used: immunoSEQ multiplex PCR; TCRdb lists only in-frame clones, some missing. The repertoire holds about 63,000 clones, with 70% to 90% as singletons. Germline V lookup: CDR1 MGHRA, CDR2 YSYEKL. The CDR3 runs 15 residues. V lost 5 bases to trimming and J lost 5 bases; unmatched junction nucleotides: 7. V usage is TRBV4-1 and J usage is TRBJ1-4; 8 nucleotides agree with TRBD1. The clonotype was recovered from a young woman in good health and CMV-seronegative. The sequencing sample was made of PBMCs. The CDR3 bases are TGCGCCAGCAGCAGGACCGGGACAGGAAATGAAAAACTGTTTTTT. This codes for CASSRTGTGNEKLFF.